One and the same sample provided the 27 T cell receptor beta chains below, sequenced in a study of T cell repertoires in cytomegalovirus infection. TCRdb independently ran MiXCR on the reads; one entry per CDR3 protein. The repertoire consists of some 900,000 distinct CDR3 sequences, with around a third occurring once and the leading ten covering around 12%. Antigens for these TCRs are unknown. Source: cultured CD8+ T cells from PBMCs, taken from culture after CMV antigen stimulation. These receptors all stem from a human donor in good health (CMV status not recorded). Some clones in this sample may be carry-over from other donors' samples.

A word on this clonotype: A clone one base away is much larger, so this may be a read error. Likely a read error: the CDR3 ends without its conserved phenylalanine or tryptophan. J is TRBJ1-5 and V is TRBV7-6, with 8 bases identical to TRBD1. V lost 0 bases and J lost 4; bases outside the gene matches: 5. Germline V gene data show CDR1 as SGHVS and CDR2 as FNYEAQ. The CDR3 has 16 amino acids. The CDR3 region has the DNA TGTGCCAGCAGCTTAGCCAATGACAGGGGTAATCAGCCCCAGCATCTT. Amino acid sequence: CASSLANDRGNQPQHL.

This clonotype was seen only a few times. The V gene is TRBV10-3, the J gene TRBJ1-1; TRBD1 might be the D (5 bases). CDR1 is ENHRY, CDR2 SYGVKD, per germline. Between the trimmed V and J ends, which lost 8 bases and 0 bases, there was a span of 13 bases. The CDR3 is 14 amino acids. The CDR3 sequence is CAIRQQALNTEAFF. For the CDR3, the DNA is TGTGCCATCCGGCAACAGGCGTTGAACACTGAAGCTTTCTTT.

This clonotype was detected many times. The rearrangement joins TRBV12-3 or TRBV12-4 to TRBJ1-1, with unresolved D. V was trimmed by 3 bases and J by 4 bases, leaving 15 bases between them. This CDR3 has 15 residues. The CDR3 here is CASSFRPRVRTEAFF. CDR3 nucleotide sequence: TGTGCCAGCAGTTTTCGCCCAAGGGTTCGCACTGAAGCTTTCTTT.

Ten or more counts support this clonotype. The V and J genes are TRBV7-9 and TRBJ2-4; D perhaps matches TRBD2 (5 bases). Germline V gives CDR1 SEHNR, CDR2 FQNEAQ (reference sequence). CDR3 size: 14 residues. Trimming cost V 5 bases and J 11 bases, with 19 bases left between them. For the CDR3, the DNA is TGTGCCAGCAGCCACGAGGAGGCTTCGCGCGTTCAGTACTTC. This sequence encodes CASSHEEASRVQYF.

Concerning this clonotype itself: A much more abundant neighbour one base away suggests this may be a read error. The chain couples TRBV12-3 or TRBV12-4 to TRBJ2-1; 8 positions agree with TRBD1. The CDR3 contains 14 residues. This chain's CDR3 is CANSPGTGHNEQFF. Written as DNA, the CDR3 is TGTGCCAACAGTCCCGGGACAGGACACAATGAGCAGTTCTTC.

This chain connects TRBV7-9 to TRBJ1-2; 10 bases fit TRBD1. After removal of 5 bases from V and 6 bases from J, the junction contained 9 bases not matched to a gene. The CDR3 consists of 15 residues. Looked up from germline, CDR1 is SEHNR and CDR2 is FQNEAQ (reference sequence). CDR3 nucleotide sequence: TGTGCCAGCAGCCCAGGGACAGGGGTTAAGGATGGCTACACCTTC. This gives the protein CASSPGTGVKDGYTF.

With respect to this clonotype: A much bigger clone sits one base away, suggesting this may be a read error. The chain joins TRBV5-5 to TRBJ2-7; 7 bases align to TRBD1. The V gene's germline CDR1 is SGHKS and CDR2 YYEKEE (reference sequence). The CDR3 contains 14 residues. CDR3 protein: CVSSPWDSTYEQYF. The CDR3 DNA reads TGTGTCAGCAGCCCCTGGGACAGTACCTACGAGCAGTACTTC.

This clonotype was picked up many times. J is TRBJ1-1 and V is TRBV7-2; D ambiguous. V lost 4 bases and J 1 base, leaving 10 bases between the germline ends. This CDR3 region has 14 residues. CDR1 and CDR2 (germline): SGHTA, FQGNSA. CDR3 residues: CASSSYVQNTEAFF. The CDR3, as DNA: TGTGCCAGCAGCTCATACGTACAGAACACTGAAGCTTTCTTT.

This clonotype was seen ten or more times. The rearrangement uses TRBV12-3 or TRBV12-4 and TRBJ2-5; maybe TRBD2 (6 bases). Trimming left V 5 bases short and J 5 bases short, with 15 bases between. CDR3 length: 14 amino acids. Here the CDR3 reads CASSPLREWETQYF. For the CDR3, the DNA is TGTGCCAGCAGTCCCTTGCGGGAATGGGAGACCCAGTACTTC.

This clonotype turned up a few times. The chain is built from TRBV7-9 and TRBJ1-4; possibly TRBD1 for D (6 bases). Trimming pared 4 bases from V and 5 bases from J, leaving 17 bases between. The germline gives CDR1 SEHNR, CDR2 FQNEAQ (reference sequence). This CDR3 region has 16 residues. CDR3 amino acids: CASSYLTGNPNEKLFF. The CDR3, as DNA: TGTGCCAGCAGCTATCTTACAGGGAATCCAAATGAAAAACTGTTTTTT.

The chain joins TRBV12-5 to TRBJ2-5; TRBD1 agrees at 8 bases. Germline V gene data show CDR1 as LGHNT and CDR2 as FRNRAP. The CDR3 extends over 14 amino acids. Germline trimming cut 1 base from V and 5 bases from J; bases unmatched to any gene: 3. The CDR3 bases are TGTGCTAGTGGTTTGGCACAGGGGGTTGAGACCCAGTACTTC. Translation: CASGLAQGVETQYF.

The V and J genes are TRBV2 and TRBJ1-2; no clear D. This CDR3 spans 12 amino acids. Trimming shortened V by 4 bases and J by 3 bases, and 6 bases separated the two germline ends. Germline assignment: CDR1 SNHLY and CDR2 FYNNEI. The CDR3 sequence is CASSGSYYGYTF. The DNA of the CDR3 is TGTGCCAGCAGTGGGTCCTACTATGGCTACACCTTC.

This clonotype was observed at least ten times. The chain carries TRBV7-2 and TRBJ2-3; possibly TRBD1 or TRBD2 for D (5 bases each). Germline CDR1 SGHTA, CDR2 FQGNSA. Trimming stripped 7 bases from V and 0 bases from J, with 11 bases between. The CDR3 is 14 amino acids. CDR3 sequence reads: CASTTWGSTDTQYF. The CDR3 nucleotides are TGTGCCAGCACCACGTGGGGGAGCACAGATACGCAGTATTTT.

The gene calls are TRBV9 and TRBJ1-1; no definite D call. The CDR3 consists of 14 residues. CDR1 and CDR2 (germline): SGDLS, YYNGEE. Trimming left V 0 bases short and J 1 base short, with 7 bases between. In nucleotides, the CDR3 is TGTGCCAGCAGCGTAGACCGATCGAACACTGAAGCTTTCTTT. This gives the protein CASSVDRSNTEAFF.

This clonotype occurred once. This CDR3 is CASSLRDRGLNGYTF. Here the CDR3 DNA reads TGCGCCAGCAGCTTGCGGGACAGGGGCTTGAACGGCTACACCTTC. The chain is built from TRBV5-1 and TRBJ1-2; TRBD1 matches 10 bases. CDR1 is SGHRS, CDR2 YFSETQ, per germline. V lost 1 base to trimming and J lost 8 bases; unmatched junction nucleotides: 8. The CDR3 has 15 amino acids. Looking up the rest from reference TRBV5-1 and TRBJ1-2 gives the full variable domain: KAGVTQTPRYLIKTRGQQVTLSCSPISGHRSVSWYQQTPGQGLQFLFEYFSETQRNKGNFPGRFSGRQFSNSRSEMNVSTLELGDSALYLCASSLRDRGLNGYTFGSGTRLTVV.

This clonotype came up a few times. The V gene is TRBV7-6, the J gene TRBJ2-5, with 7 bases identical to TRBD1. Per germline, CDR1 SGHVS and CDR2 FNYEAQ. V trimming: 2 bases; J trimming: 2 bases; junction bases outside the gene matches: 5. The CDR3 length is 15 residues. Here the CDR3 DNA reads TGTGCCAGCAGCTTAACGGGACAGTCTCAAGAGACCCAGTACTTC. This encodes CASSLTGQSQETQYF.

The chain uses TRBV12-5 and TRBJ1-5; maybe TRBD1 (5 bases). Trimming removed 1 base at V and 5 bases at J, with 12 bases between. Germline CDR1 and CDR2: LGHNT and FRNRAP. This CDR3 comprises 15 residues. The CDR3, as DNA: TGTGCTAGTGGTTTGGGCATCGGGGGTGATCAGCCCCAGCATTTT. Its translation is CASGLGIGGDQPQHF.

The rearrangement joins TRBV6-1 to TRBJ1-6; possibly TRBD1 for D (5 bases). CDR3 length: 15 amino acids. From germline, CDR1 is MNHNS and CDR2 SASEGT. V lost 6 bases to trimming and J lost 9 bases, with 18 bases between them. CDR3 sequence reads: CASSPDTSGASPLHF. CDR3 DNA: TGTGCCAGCAGCCCCGACACTAGCGGGGCTTCACCCCTCCACTTT.

This clonotype was found a few times. This chain uses TRBV7-6 with TRBJ2-1, with TRBD1 as a possible D gene (6 bases). The V gene lost 2 bases and the J gene lost 3 bases, with 11 bases spanning the gap. The V gene's germline CDR1 is SGHVS and CDR2 FNYEAQ. This CDR3 spans 15 amino acids. The CDR3 loop is CASSLQGGHYNEQFF. CDR3 nucleotide sequence: TGTGCCAGCAGCTTACAAGGGGGACACTACAATGAGCAGTTCTTC.

There are a few counts of this clonotype. V is TRBV4-1 and J is TRBJ1-4; D unresolved. The CDR3 sequence is 15 residues long. V was pared by 3 bases and J by 8 bases, with 16 bases between. Per the germline V gene, CDR1 is MGHRA and CDR2 is YSYEKL. The CDR3 coding sequence is TGCGCCAGCAGCCAGGGTCCAACCCCGACGGAAAAACTGTTTTTT. Protein sequence: CASSQGPTPTEKLFF.

The genes are TRBV20-1 and TRBJ2-1, with 10 bases lining up with TRBD2. V was pared by 7 bases and J by 7 bases, with 7 bases of the junction left unmatched. The CDR3 is 13 amino acids. Germline CDR1 and CDR2: DFQATT and SNEGSKA (reference sequence). The CDR3 DNA follows: TGCAGTGGCCTAGCGGGGGCGGTGAATGAGCAGTTCTTC. Translating gives CSGLAGAVNEQFF.

The chain uses TRBV9 and TRBJ1-4; weak D call: TRBD1 (5 bases). CDR3 length: 14 amino acids. Trimming stripped 0 bases from V and 6 bases from J, with 9 bases between. CDR1 and CDR2 from the germline V gene are SGDLS and YYNGEE. The CDR3 protein is CASSVGGWDEKLFF. In DNA, the CDR3 is TGTGCCAGCAGCGTAGGGGGCTGGGATGAAAAACTGTTTTTT.

This clonotype was counted between two and nine times. The chain couples TRBV4-2 to TRBJ1-2; D remains ambiguous. The CDR3 sequence is 14 residues long. The V end lost 0 bases, the J end lost 6 bases, and 11 bases lay between the germline ends. Germline V gene data show CDR1 as LGHNA and CDR2 as YNFKEQ. CDR3 nucleotides: TGTGCCAGCAGCCAAGATTCGGCGACGGATGGCTACACCTTC. Protein sequence: CASSQDSATDGYTF.

This clonotype has ten or more counts. The rearrangement links TRBV7-6 to TRBJ1-4; possibly TRBD1 for D (6 bases). This CDR3 is 15 amino acids long. The V gene's germline CDR1 is SGHVS and CDR2 FNYEAQ. Trimming shortened V by 1 base and J by 7 bases, and 13 bases separated the two germline ends. CDR3 in amino acids: CASSLGGGGGEKLFF. CDR3 in DNA: TGTGCCAGCAGCTTAGGCGGGGGCGGCGGTGAAAAACTGTTTTTT.

V usage is TRBV6-1 and J usage is TRBJ2-1; no definite D call. Trimming pared 2 bases from V and 0 bases from J, leaving 11 bases between. Germline V gene sequence: CDR1 MNHNS, CDR2 SASEGT. This CDR3 comprises 16 residues. CDR3 in DNA: TGTGCCAGCAGTGAACCGCGTCTGAGCTCCTACAATGAGCAGTTCTTC. It encodes CASSEPRLSSYNEQFF.

This clonotype was seen a handful of times. The DNA of the CDR3 is TGTGCCAGCAGCCCACCGACAGGAGAAGACAATGAGCAGTTCTTC. Its protein is CASSPPTGEDNEQFF. The chain is built from TRBV7-9 and TRBJ2-1; weak D call: TRBD1 (6 bases). Trimming took off 5 bases at V and 5 bases at J, with 16 bases between the two ends. CDR1 and CDR2 (germline): SEHNR, FQNEAQ (reference sequence). This CDR3 is 15 amino acids long. Together with reference TRBV7-9 and TRBJ2-1, the CDR3 gives the full variable domain: DTGVSQNPRHKITKRGQNVTFRCDPISEHNRLYWYRQTLGQGPEFLTYFQNEAQLEKSRLLSDRFSAERPKGSFSTLEIQRTEQGDSAMYLCASSPPTGEDNEQFFGPGTRLTVL.

V gene TRBV6-6 combines with J gene TRBJ2-7; 7 bases agree with TRBD1. V was pared by 0 bases and J by 2 bases, with 7 bases of the junction left unmatched. Germline values: CDR1 MNHNY, CDR2 SVGAGI (reference sequence). This CDR3 contains 16 residues. The CDR3 loop reads CASSYSGQLRAYEQYF. The DNA of the CDR3 is TGTGCCAGCAGTTACTCGGGACAGCTGAGGGCCTACGAGCAGTACTTC.